This T cell receptor (beta chain) is drawn from a study of tumor-infiltrating lymphocytes in oesophageal squamous cell carcinoma. MiXCR, applied by TCRdb to the PCR reads, yields one record per CDR3 protein. Of approximately 12,000 distinct CDR3 sequences listed, over 50% are singletons. This sequence originates from a male donor with esophageal squamous cell carcinoma. Sequencing used esophageal tumor tissue.

The DNA for the CDR3 is TGTGCCAGCAGCTTTGTGGCCGGGACTAGCGGGAGCTATGAGCAGTTCTTC. Translating gives CASSFVAGTSGSYEQFF. This rearrangement joins TRBV7-8 to TRBJ2-7; 14 nucleotides match TRBD2. The DNA end favors TRBJ2-1, so the J call may be wrong. The V gene's germline CDR1 is SGHVS and CDR2 FQNEAQ. This CDR3 has 17 amino acids.